Given below is one T cell receptor beta chain in context. This clonotype was observed at least ten times. The clone's antigen remains unknown. Base qualities are not provided; no much larger clone lies one nucleotide away. Reads for this sample came from an Illumina HiSeq 1500. TCRdb reran the public reads through fastp at Q25 and MiXCR, keeping productive beta chains. A single entry per CDR3 protein holds the most common genes and DNA from its merged rows. In all, the sample holds roughly 140,000 distinct CDR3 sequences, and around a quarter of those were seen once. Of the sample, about a tenth falls within the top ten clones. These data come from a study of T cell repertoires in cytomegalovirus infection (dated by TCRdb to the late 2010s). General notes on the study: Because public TCR beta signatures pointed to carriage of CMV infection together with the matching HLA type, the HLA type of each donor mattered for the analysis. Findings and caveats that apply to the study as a whole: Cumulative frequency of public TCR beta family members discriminated carriers of CMV infection plus the relevant HLA type in this cohort and an independent approximately 340-donor cohort. In the ex vivo response, HLA-C-restricted CMV-specific TCR beta clonotypes were dominant, and in two of eight donors the single most frequent clonotype came from this HLA-C-restricted group.

Spanning cysteine to phenylalanine, the CDR3 consists of 11 amino acids. Only CDR3 DNA remains: 33 bases, in frame from the first base. V is shortened by 3 bases, J by 4 bases, and the region joining them spans 3 bases. According to the germline V gene (reference sequence), CDR1 reads SEHNR and CDR2 reads FQNEAQ. The sequence links TRBV7-9 to TRBJ1-1; no confident D gene assignment can be made. Material: PBMCs. This sequence originates from a human donor in good health (CMV status not recorded). Some clones in this sample may be carry-over from other donors' samples. The DNA reads TGTGCCAGCAGCTTCGGCACTGAAGCTTTCTTT. It is translated as CASSFGTEAFF. Outside the CDR3, residues come from the reference TRBV7-9 and TRBJ1-1 proteins, so the full variable domain is: DTGVSQNPRHKITKRGQNVTFRCDPISEHNRLYWYRQTLGQGPEFLTYFQNEAQLEKSRLLSDRFSAERPKGSFSTLEIQRTEQGDSAMYLCASSFGTEAFFGQGTRLTVV.